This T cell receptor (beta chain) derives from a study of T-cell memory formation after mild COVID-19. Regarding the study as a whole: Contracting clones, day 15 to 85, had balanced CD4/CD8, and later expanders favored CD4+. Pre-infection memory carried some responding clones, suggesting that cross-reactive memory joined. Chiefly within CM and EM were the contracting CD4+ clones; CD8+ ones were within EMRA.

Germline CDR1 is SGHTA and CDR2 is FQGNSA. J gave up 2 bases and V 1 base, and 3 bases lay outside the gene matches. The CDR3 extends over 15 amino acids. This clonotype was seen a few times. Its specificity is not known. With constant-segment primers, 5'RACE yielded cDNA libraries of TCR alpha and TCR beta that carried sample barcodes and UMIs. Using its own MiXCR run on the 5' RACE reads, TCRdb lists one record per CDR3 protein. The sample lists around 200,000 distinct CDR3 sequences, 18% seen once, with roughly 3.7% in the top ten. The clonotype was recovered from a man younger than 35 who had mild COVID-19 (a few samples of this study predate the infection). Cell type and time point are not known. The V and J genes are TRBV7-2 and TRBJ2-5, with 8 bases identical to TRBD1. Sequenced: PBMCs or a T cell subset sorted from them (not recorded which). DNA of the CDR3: TGTGCCAGCAGCTTAGTCGACAGGGGACAAGAGACCCAGTACTTC. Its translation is CASSLVDRGQETQYF.